This T cell receptor (beta chain) derives from a study of tumor-infiltrating lymphocytes in oesophageal squamous cell carcinoma. V lost 4 bases and J 7 bases, leaving 17 bases between the germline ends. This CDR3 is 14 amino acids long. Germline lookup yields CDR1 SGHDN and CDR2 FVKESK. TCRdb reanalysed the PCR reads using MiXCR and keeps one entry per CDR3 protein. The profile shows under 15,000 distinct CDR3 sequences, around 60% of them singletons. V and J are TRBV14 and TRBJ2-7; possibly TRBD1 for D (5 bases). The receptor was derived from a female donor with esophageal squamous cell carcinoma. Sequencing was carried out using esophageal tumor tissue. The CDR3 coding sequence is TGTGCCAGCAGCCGACTCGGACAATACAATGAGCAGTACTTC. Amino acids: CASSRLGQYNEQYF.